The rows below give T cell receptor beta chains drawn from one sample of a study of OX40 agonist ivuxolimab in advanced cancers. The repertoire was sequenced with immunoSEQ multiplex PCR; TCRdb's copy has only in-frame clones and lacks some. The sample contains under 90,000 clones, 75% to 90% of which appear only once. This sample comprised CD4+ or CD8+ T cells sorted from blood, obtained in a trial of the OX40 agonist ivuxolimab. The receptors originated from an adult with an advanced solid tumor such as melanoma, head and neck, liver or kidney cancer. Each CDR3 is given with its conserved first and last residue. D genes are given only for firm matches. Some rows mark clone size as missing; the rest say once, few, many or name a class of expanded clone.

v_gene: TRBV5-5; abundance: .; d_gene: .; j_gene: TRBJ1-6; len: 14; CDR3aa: CASSLDQINSPLHF; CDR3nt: TGTGCCAGCAGCTTGGACCAGATTAATTCACCCCTCCACTTT
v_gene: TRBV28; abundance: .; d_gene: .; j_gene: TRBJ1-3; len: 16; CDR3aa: CASSSRDPKSGNTIYF; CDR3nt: TGTGCCAGCAGTTCCCGGGATCCGAAATCTGGAAACACCATATATTTT
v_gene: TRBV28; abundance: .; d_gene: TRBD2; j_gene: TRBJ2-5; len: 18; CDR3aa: CASSFTSLGPSGGETQYF; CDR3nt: TGTGCCAGCAGTTTTACTTCGCTGGGGCCTAGCGGTGGGGAGACCCAGTACTTC
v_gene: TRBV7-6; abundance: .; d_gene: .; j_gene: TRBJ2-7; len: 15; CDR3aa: CASRLTYSKGHEQYF; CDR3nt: TGTGCCAGCAGATTGACTTACTCAAAAGGCCACGAGCAGTACTTC
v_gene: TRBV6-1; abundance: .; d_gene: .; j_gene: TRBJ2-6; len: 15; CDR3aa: CASSDIGSGANVLTF; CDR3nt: TGTGCCAGCAGTGATATCGGCTCTGGGGCCAACGTCCTGACTTTC
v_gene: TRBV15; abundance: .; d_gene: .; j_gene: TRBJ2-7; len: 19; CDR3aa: CATSRDSRGGLIPPYEQYF; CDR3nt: TGTGCCACCAGCAGAGATTCTAGGGGGGGGCTGATCCCCCCTTACGAGCAGTACTTC
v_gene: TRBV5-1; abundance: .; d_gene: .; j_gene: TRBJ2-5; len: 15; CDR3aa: CASSTSTAPGETQYF; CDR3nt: TGCGCCAGCAGCACCTCGACAGCCCCGGGGGAGACCCAGTACTTC
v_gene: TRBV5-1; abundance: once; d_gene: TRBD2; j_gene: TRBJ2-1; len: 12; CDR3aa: CASGREGNEQFF; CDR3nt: TGCGCCAGCGGGCGGGAGGGCAATGAGCAGTTCTTC
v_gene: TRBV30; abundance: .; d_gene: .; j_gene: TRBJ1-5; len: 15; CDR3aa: CAWSEGSGYHQPQHF; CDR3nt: TGTGCCTGGTCCGAAGGGTCAGGGTATCATCAGCCCCAGCATTTT
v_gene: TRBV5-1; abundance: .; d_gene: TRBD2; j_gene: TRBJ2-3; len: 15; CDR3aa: CASSLLAGGTDTQYF; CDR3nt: TGCGCCAGCAGCTTGTTGGCGGGAGGGACAGATACGCAGTATTTT
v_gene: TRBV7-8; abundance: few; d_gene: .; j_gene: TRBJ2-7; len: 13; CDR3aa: CASSFLGTYEQYF; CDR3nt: TGTGCCAGCAGCTTCTTAGGGACCTACGAGCAGTACTTC
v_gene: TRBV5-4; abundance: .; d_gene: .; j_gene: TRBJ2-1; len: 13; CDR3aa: CASSFGEYNEQFF; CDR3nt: TGTGCCAGCAGCTTTGGGGAATACAATGAGCAGTTCTTC
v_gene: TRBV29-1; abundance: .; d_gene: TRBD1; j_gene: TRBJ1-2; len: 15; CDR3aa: CSVDKGQGVSYGYTF; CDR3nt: TGCAGCGTTGACAAGGGACAGGGAGTCAGCTATGGCTACACCTTC
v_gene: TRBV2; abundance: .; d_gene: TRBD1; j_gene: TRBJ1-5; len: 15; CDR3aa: CASSERGLWNQPQHF; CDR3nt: TGTGCCAGCAGTGAAAGGGGGCTCTGGAATCAGCCCCAGCATTTT
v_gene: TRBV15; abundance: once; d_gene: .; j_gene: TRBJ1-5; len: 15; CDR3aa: CATSRGGAGNQPQHF; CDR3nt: TGTGCCACCAGCAGAGGGGGCGCAGGTAATCAGCCCCAGCATTTT
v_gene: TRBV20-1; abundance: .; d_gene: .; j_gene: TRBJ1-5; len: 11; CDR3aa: CSATDNQPQHF; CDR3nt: TGCAGTGCTACAGATAATCAGCCCCAGCATTTT
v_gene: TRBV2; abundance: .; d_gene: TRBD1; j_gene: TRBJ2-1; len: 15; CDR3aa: CASSEAGQVYNEQFF; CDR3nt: TGTGCCAGCAGTGAAGCCGGACAGGTCTACAATGAGCAGTTCTTC
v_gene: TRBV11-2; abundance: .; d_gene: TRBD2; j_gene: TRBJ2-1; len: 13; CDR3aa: CASSSGRSNEQFF; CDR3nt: TGTGCCAGCAGCAGCGGGAGGTCCAATGAGCAGTTCTTC
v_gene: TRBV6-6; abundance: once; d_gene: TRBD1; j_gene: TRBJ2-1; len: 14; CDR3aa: CASSRQGQVNEQFF; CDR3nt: TGTGCCAGCAGCCGACAGGGTCAGGTCAATGAGCAGTTCTTC